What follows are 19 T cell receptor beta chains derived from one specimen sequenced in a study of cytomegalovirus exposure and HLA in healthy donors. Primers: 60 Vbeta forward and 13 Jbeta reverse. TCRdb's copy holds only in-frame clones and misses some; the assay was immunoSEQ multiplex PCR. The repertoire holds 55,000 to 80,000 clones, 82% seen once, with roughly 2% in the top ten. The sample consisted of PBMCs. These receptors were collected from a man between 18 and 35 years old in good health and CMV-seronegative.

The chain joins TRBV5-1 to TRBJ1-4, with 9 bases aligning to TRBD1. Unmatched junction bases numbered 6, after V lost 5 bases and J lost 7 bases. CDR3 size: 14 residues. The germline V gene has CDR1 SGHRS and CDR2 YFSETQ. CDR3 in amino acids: CASSSTDRGEKLFF. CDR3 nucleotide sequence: TGCGCCAGCAGTAGTACGGACAGGGGTGAAAAACTGTTTTTT.

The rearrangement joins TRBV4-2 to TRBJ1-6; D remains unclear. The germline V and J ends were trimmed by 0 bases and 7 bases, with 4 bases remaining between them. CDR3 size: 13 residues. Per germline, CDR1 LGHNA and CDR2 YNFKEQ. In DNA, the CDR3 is TGTGCCAGCAGCCAAGATGTAAATTCACCCCTCCACTTT. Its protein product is CASSQDVNSPLHF.

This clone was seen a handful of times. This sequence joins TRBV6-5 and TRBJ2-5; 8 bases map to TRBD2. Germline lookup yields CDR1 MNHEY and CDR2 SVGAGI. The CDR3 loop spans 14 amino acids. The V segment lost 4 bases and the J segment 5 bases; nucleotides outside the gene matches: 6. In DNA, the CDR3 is TGTGCCAGCAGTTCCTGGACTAGCCGGGAGACCCAGTACTTC. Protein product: CASSSWTSRETQYF.

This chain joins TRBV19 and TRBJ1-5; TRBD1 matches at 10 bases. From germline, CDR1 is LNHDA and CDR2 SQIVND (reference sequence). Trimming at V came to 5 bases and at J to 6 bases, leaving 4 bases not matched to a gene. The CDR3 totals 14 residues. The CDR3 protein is CASSVGTGAQPQHF. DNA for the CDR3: TGTGCCAGTAGTGTGGGGACAGGGGCTCAGCCCCAGCATTTT.

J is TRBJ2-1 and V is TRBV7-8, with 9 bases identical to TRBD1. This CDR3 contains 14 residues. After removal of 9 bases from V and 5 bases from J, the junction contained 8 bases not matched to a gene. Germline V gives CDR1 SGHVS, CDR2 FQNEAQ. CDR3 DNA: TGTGCCAGTATACAGGGGGCGCTGGACAATGAGCAGTTCTTC. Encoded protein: CASIQGALDNEQFF.

The CDR3 coding sequence is TGCGCCAGCAGCTTGGGGGGGGTTTATACCTACGAGCAGTACTTC. Encoded protein: CASSLGGVYTYEQYF. The rearrangement links TRBV5-1 to TRBJ2-7, with D possibly matching TRBD2 (6 bases). V dropped 0 bases and J dropped 2 bases, with 12 bases sitting between them. Germline V gives CDR1 SGHRS, CDR2 YFSETQ. The CDR3 has 15 residues.

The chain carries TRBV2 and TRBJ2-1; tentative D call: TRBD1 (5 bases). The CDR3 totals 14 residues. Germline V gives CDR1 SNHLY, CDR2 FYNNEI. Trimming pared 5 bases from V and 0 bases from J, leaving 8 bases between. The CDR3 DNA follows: TGTGCCAGCAGTATTGACAGCTCCTACAATGAGCAGTTCTTC. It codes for CASSIDSSYNEQFF. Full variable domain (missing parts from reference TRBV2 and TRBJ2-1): EPEVTQTPSHQVTQMGQEVILRCVPISNHLYFYWYRQILGQKVEFLVSFYNNEISEKSEIFDDQFSVERPDGSNFTLKIRSTKLEDSAMYFCASSIDSSYNEQFFGPGTRLTVL.

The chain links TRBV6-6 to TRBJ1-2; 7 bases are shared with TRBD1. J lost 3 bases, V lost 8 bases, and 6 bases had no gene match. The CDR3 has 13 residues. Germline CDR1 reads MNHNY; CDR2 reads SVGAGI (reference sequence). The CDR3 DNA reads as TGTGCCAGCTGTGCAGGGGGTGACTATGGCTACACCTTC. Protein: CASCAGGDYGYTF.

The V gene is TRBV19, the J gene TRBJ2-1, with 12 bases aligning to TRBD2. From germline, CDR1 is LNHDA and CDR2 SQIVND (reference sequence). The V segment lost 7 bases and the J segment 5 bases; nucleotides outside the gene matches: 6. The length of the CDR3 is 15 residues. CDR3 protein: CASMDRTSGNNEQFF. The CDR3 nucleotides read TGTGCCAGTATGGACCGGACTAGCGGGAACAATGAGCAGTTCTTC.

The CDR3 here is CASSYGLAGEQFF. CDR3 DNA sequence: TGCGCCAGCAGCTACGGACTAGCGGGAGAGCAGTTCTTC. The J gene is TRBJ2-1, the V gene TRBV5-1, with 12 nucleotides matching TRBD2. CDR1 is SGHRS and CDR2 is YFSETQ in the germline V gene. This CDR3 region has 13 residues. Trimming cost V 3 bases and J 10 bases; bases outside gene matches: 2.

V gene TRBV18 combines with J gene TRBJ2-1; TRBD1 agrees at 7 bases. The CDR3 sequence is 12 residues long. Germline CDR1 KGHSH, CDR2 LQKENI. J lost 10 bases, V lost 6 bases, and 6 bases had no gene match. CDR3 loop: CASSRQGEEQFF. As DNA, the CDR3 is TGTGCCAGCTCCCGACAGGGAGAGGAGCAGTTCTTC.

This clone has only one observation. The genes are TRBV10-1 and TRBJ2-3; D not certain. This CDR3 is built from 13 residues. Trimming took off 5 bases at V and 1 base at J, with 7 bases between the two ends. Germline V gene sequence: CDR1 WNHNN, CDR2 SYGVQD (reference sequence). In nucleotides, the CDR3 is TGCGCCAGCAGTCTAGGAGGCACAGATACGCAGTATTTT. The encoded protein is CASSLGGTDTQYF.

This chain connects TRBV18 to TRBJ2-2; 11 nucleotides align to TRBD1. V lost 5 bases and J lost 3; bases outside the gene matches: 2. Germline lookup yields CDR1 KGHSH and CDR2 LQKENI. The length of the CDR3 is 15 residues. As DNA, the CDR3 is TGTGCCAGCTCAGGACAGGGGGCTTACACCGGGGAGCTGTTTTTT. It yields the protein CASSGQGAYTGELFF.

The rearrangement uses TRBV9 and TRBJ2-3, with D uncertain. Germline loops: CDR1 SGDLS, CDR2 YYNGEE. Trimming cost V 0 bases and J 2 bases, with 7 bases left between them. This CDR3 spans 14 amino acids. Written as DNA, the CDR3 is TGTGCCAGCAGCGTAGCCTTCCTCACAGATACGCAGTATTTT. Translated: CASSVAFLTDTQYF.

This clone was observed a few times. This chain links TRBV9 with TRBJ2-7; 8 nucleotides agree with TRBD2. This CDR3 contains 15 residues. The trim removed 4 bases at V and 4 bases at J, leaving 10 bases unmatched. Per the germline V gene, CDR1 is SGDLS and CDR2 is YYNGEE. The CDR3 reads CASSLTSTSEYEQYF. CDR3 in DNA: TGTGCCAGCAGCTTAACTTCGACTAGCGAATACGAGCAGTACTTC.

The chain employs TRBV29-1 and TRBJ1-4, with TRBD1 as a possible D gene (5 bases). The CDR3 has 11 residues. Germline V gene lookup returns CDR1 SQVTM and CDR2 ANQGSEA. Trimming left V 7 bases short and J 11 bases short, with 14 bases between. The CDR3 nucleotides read TGCAGCGCATGGACACAAAATAAACTGTTTTTT. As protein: CSAWTQNKLFF.

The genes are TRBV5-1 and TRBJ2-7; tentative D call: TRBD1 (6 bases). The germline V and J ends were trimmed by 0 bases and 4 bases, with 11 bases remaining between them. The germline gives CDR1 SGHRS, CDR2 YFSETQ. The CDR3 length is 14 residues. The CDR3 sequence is CASSLDPDRYEQYF. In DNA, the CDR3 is TGCGCCAGCAGCTTGGACCCAGACAGGTACGAGCAGTACTTC.

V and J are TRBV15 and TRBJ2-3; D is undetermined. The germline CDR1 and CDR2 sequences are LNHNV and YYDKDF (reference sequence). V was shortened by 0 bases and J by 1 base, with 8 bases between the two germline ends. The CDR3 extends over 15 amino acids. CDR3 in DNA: TGTGCCACCAGCAGAGAACCTCTAGGCACAGATACGCAGTATTTT. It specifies CATSREPLGTDTQYF.

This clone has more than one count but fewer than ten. CDR3 region: CASRERAGNTGELFF. CDR3 DNA: TGCGCCAGCAGGGAGAGAGCGGGAAACACCGGGGAGCTGTTTTTT. The chain has TRBV10-2 and TRBJ2-2; 7 positions agree with TRBD2. The CDR3 runs to 15 residues. CDR1 WSHSY and CDR2 SAAADI come from the germline V gene. The junction had 6 bases not matched to a gene; V was cut back by 6 bases and J by 2 bases.